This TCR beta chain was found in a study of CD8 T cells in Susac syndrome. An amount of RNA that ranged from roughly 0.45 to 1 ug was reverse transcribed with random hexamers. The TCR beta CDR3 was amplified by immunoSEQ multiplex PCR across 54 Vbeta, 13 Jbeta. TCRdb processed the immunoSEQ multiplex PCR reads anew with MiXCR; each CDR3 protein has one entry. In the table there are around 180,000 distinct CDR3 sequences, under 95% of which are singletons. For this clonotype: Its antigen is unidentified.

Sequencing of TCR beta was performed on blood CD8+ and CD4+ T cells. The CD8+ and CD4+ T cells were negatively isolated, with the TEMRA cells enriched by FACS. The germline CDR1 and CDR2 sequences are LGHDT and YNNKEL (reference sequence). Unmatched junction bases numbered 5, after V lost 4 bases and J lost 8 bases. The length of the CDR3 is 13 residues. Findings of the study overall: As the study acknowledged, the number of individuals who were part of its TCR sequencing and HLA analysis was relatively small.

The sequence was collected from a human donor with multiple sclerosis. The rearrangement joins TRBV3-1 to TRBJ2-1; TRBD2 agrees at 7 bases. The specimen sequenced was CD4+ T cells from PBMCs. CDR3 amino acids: CASSLRGGDEQFF. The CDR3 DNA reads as TGTGCCAGCAGCCTGAGGGGAGGGGATGAGCAGTTCTTC.